These 30 T cell receptor beta chains came from one sample sequenced in a study of blood T cell repertoires in COVID-19. Sequencing was performed with immunoSEQ multiplex PCR; in TCRdb, only in-frame clones are kept and a portion is missing. The sample records about 130,000 clones, less than 90% being singletons. The sequenced sample was peripheral blood. The receptors were sampled from a man at least 80 years old with active or convalescent COVID-19.

This chain links TRBV19 with TRBJ2-7, with 11 bases lining up with TRBD1. The CDR3 is made up of 15 amino acids. CDR1 is LNHDA and CDR2 is SQIVND in the germline V gene (reference sequence). V gave up 5 bases and J gave up 1 base; unmatched junction bases: 4. The DNA of the CDR3 is TGTGCCAGTAGTTTCGGGACAGGGGGTTCCTACGAGCAGTACTTC. This codes for CASSFGTGGSYEQYF.

For the CDR3, the DNA is TGTGCCACCAGCAGAGAACGGGGTGACTATGGCTACACCTTC. Translated: CATSRERGDYGYTF. The genes are TRBV15 and TRBJ1-2; no firm D call. V lost 0 bases to trimming and J lost 3 bases, with 8 bases between them. The CDR3 consists of 14 residues. Germline assignment: CDR1 LNHNV and CDR2 YYDKDF (reference sequence).

This sequence joins TRBV5-4 and TRBJ1-1; D call uncertain. The CDR3 is made up of 13 amino acids. The germline CDR1 and CDR2 sequences are SGHNT and YYREEE (reference sequence). V lost 0 bases and J lost 4, with 7 bases in between. CDR3 in DNA: TGTGCCAGCAGCTTGGGGGGAGGCACTGAAGCTTTCTTT. Translation: CASSLGGGTEAFF.

The J gene is TRBJ1-5, the V gene TRBV28; maybe TRBD1 (5 bases). This CDR3 is built from 16 residues. Germline-derived CDR1 and CDR2 are MDHEN and SYDVKM. V was shortened by 5 bases and J by 3 bases, with 17 bases between the two germline ends. The CDR3 protein is CASSRAGRSDNQPQHF. The CDR3 bases are TGTGCCAGCAGTAGGGCGGGACGGTCGGACAATCAGCCCCAGCATTTT.

The chain carries TRBV24-1 and TRBJ1-5; the match to TRBD1 covers 9 bases. The CDR3 is made up of 16 amino acids. Germline lookup yields CDR1 KGHDR and CDR2 SFDVKD. Trimming removed 2 bases from V and 2 bases from J; junction bases left unmatched: 3. CDR3 DNA: TGTGCCACCAGTGATTCGCGGGACAGGGGCAATCAGCCCCAGCATTTT. It specifies CATSDSRDRGNQPQHF.

The chain combines TRBV27 with TRBJ2-3, with D unresolved. The CDR3 extends over 13 amino acids. V gave up 1 base and J gave up 5 bases, with 7 bases separating them. The germline gives CDR1 MNHEY, CDR2 SMNVEV (reference sequence). This CDR3 is CASSLLARDTQYF. The CDR3 nucleotides are TGTGCCAGCAGTTTATTGGCCAGAGATACGCAGTATTTT.

This clone has just a few counts. J is TRBJ1-4 and V is TRBV27; 8 bases map to TRBD1. J was trimmed by 3 bases and V by 6 bases; bases with no gene match: 6. The CDR3 loop spans 15 amino acids. The germline gives CDR1 MNHEY, CDR2 SMNVEV (reference sequence). DNA of the CDR3: TGTGCCAGCAGAACCAACAGGGGGGCTAATGAAAAACTGTTTTTT. Residues: CASRTNRGANEKLFF.

The chain links TRBV9 to TRBJ2-1; the D gene is possibly TRBD1 (6 bases). Germline V lookup: CDR1 SGDLS, CDR2 YYNGEE. The CDR3 is 15 amino acids. With 0 bases removed from V and 4 bases from J, the gap between germline ends came to 11 bases. This chain's CDR3 is CASSVESQGYNEQFF. The CDR3, as DNA: TGTGCCAGCAGCGTAGAATCGCAGGGGTACAATGAGCAGTTCTTC.

Written as DNA, the CDR3 is TGTGCCAGCAGCCAGCAGGGGGCTGGTGGCTACACCTTC. Residues: CASSQQGAGGYTF. This chain uses TRBV3-1 (or the pseudogene TRBV3-2) with TRBJ1-2; TRBD1 matches at 8 bases. The CDR3 sequence is 13 residues long. The ends lost 3 bases at V and 7 bases at J; junction bases unmatched: 4. Germline values: CDR1 LGHDT, CDR2 YNNKEL (reference sequence).

This chain joins TRBV7-9 and TRBJ1-6, with D uncertain. This CDR3 is built from 16 residues. Per the germline V gene, CDR1 is SEHNR and CDR2 is FQNEAQ (reference sequence). Trimming removed 5 bases from V and 0 bases from J, with 11 bases in between. The CDR3: CASSLSGSSYNSPLHF. The CDR3, as DNA: TGTGCCAGCAGCCTCTCCGGGAGCTCCTATAATTCACCCCTCCACTTT.

J is TRBJ2-7 and V is TRBV6-6, with 9 bases aligning to TRBD1. There are 16 residues in the CDR3. In germline, CDR1 is MNHNY, CDR2 SVGAGI (reference sequence). V was clipped by 3 bases and J by 0 bases; unmatched bases: 6. The CDR3 bases are TGTGCCAGCAGTTATATAGGACAGGGGCCCTCCTACGAGCAGTACTTC. This translates into CASSYIGQGPSYEQYF.

The chain employs TRBV18 and TRBJ2-5; D is perhaps TRBD1 (5 bases). CDR3 size: 14 residues. Germline-derived CDR1 and CDR2 are KGHSH and LQKENI. V lost 3 bases, J lost 5 bases, and 13 bases lay in between. CDR3 sequence: CASSPGLGAETQYF. CDR3 in DNA: TGTGCCAGCTCACCCGGATTAGGGGCGGAGACCCAGTACTTC.

This sequence joins TRBV15 and TRBJ2-5, with D possibly being TRBD1 (6 bases). The V end lost 5 bases, the J end lost 1 base, and 14 bases lay between the germline ends. The CDR3 loop spans 15 amino acids. CDR1 and CDR2 (germline): LNHNV, YYDKDF (reference sequence). CDR3 sequence (DNA): TGTGCCACCAGCTCCCGGGACACAGTCCAAGAGACCCAGTACTTC. Residues: CATSSRDTVQETQYF.

J is TRBJ2-2 and V is TRBV3-1 (or the pseudogene TRBV3-2), with TRBD2 as a possible D gene (5 bases). Trimming left V 4 bases short and J 1 base short, with 10 bases between. CDR3 size: 15 residues. CDR1 LGHDT and CDR2 YNNKEL come from the germline V gene (reference sequence). CDR3 DNA sequence: TGTGCCAGCAGCCTACTAGAAATGAACACCGGGGAGCTGTTTTTT. This encodes CASSLLEMNTGELFF.

This clone showed up just a few times. The rearrangement links TRBV6-5 to TRBJ2-5, with 9 nucleotides matching TRBD1. V gave up 6 bases and J gave up 2 bases; unmatched junction bases: 1. This CDR3 has 13 amino acids. Germline-derived CDR1 and CDR2 are MNHEY and SVGAGI. CDR3 amino acids: CASSDRGQETQYF. DNA for the CDR3: TGTGCCAGCAGCGACAGGGGGCAAGAGACCCAGTACTTC.

J is TRBJ2-5 and V is TRBV27; TRBD2 aligns across 11 bases. This CDR3 is 15 amino acids long. V dropped 7 bases and J dropped 5; count of bases not matched to a gene: 9. Germline lookup yields CDR1 MNHEY and CDR2 SMNVEV (reference sequence). CDR3 bases: TGTGCCAGCACTTCGACTAGCGGGATTGGGGAGACCCAGTACTTC. This encodes CASTSTSGIGETQYF.

The V call is TRBV9, the J call TRBJ2-1; 12 bases match TRBD2. The CDR3 is 18 residues long. After removal of 0 bases from V and 5 bases from J, the junction contained 9 bases not matched to a gene. Germline V CDR1 and CDR2: SGDLS, YYNGEE. The CDR3 DNA follows: TGTGCCAGCAGCGTAGCGGGTAGTGGACTAGCGGGACACAATGAGCAGTTCTTC. Translation gives CASSVAGSGLAGHNEQFF.

V is TRBV7-2 and J is TRBJ2-3; D remains unclear. The germline V gene encodes CDR1 SGHTA and CDR2 FQGNSA. Trimming took 3 bases from V and 2 from J, leaving 12 bases between them. CDR3 length equals 15 residues. CDR3 DNA sequence: TGTGCCAGCAGCTTGCAACTAAGGAACACAGATACGCAGTATTTT. It yields the protein CASSLQLRNTDTQYF.

This chain uses TRBV5-1 with TRBJ2-1; maybe TRBD1 (5 bases). Germline V CDR1 and CDR2: SGHRS, YFSETQ. The CDR3 loop spans 18 amino acids. Trimming took 0 bases from V and 6 from J, leaving 22 bases between them. The CDR3 is CASSLGSAGLPRANEQFF. The CDR3 DNA reads as TGCGCCAGCAGCTTGGGCTCGGCAGGGCTACCAAGGGCCAATGAGCAGTTCTTC. Full variable domain (missing parts from reference TRBV5-1 and TRBJ2-1): KAGVTQTPRYLIKTRGQQVTLSCSPISGHRSVSWYQQTPGQGLQFLFEYFSETQRNKGNFPGRFSGRQFSNSRSEMNVSTLELGDSALYLCASSLGSAGLPRANEQFFGPGTRLTVL.

In this sample, this clone turned up a few times. This sequence joins TRBV6-5 and TRBJ1-2, with D maybe TRBD1 (6 bases). Between the trimmed V and J ends, which lost 2 bases and 7 bases, there was a span of 11 bases. The CDR3 covers 13 residues. Germline CDR1 MNHEY, CDR2 SVGAGI. In DNA, the CDR3 is TGTGCCAGCAGTTACGTGGGGGCGCCTGGCTACACCTTC. Translation: CASSYVGAPGYTF.

This chain links TRBV9 with TRBJ1-1, with TRBD1 identical over 8 bases. The CDR3 is 14 amino acids. With V trimmed by 4 bases and J by 4 bases, 6 bases remained unmatched. Germline values: CDR1 SGDLS, CDR2 YYNGEE. CDR3 DNA: TGTGCCAGCAGCACAGGACAGGGTCCCACTGAAGCTTTCTTT. This sequence encodes CASSTGQGPTEAFF.

This clone was observed once. The chain links TRBV3-1 (or the pseudogene TRBV3-2) to TRBJ1-2; 8 bases line up with TRBD1. This CDR3 has 16 amino acids. Germline V gene data show CDR1 as LGHDT and CDR2 as YNNKEL (reference sequence). V lost 0 bases, J lost 6 bases, and 9 bases stayed unmatched. CDR3 sequence reads: CASSQEGRRTGNGYTF. In DNA, the CDR3 is TGTGCCAGCAGCCAAGAGGGTCGTAGGACAGGGAATGGCTACACCTTC.

The V and J genes are TRBV28 and TRBJ2-3; 9 nucleotides match TRBD2. The CDR3 sequence is 19 residues long. Germline trimming cut 3 bases from V and 2 bases from J; bases unmatched to any gene: 15. CDR1 is MDHEN, CDR2 SYDVKM, per germline. As DNA, the CDR3 is TGTGCCAGCAGTTTTGAGTCACGTTTAAGCGGGGGGAACACAGATACGCAGTATTTT. Protein: CASSFESRLSGGNTDTQYF. Full variable domain (remainder filled in from reference TRBV28 and TRBJ2-3): DVKVTQSSRYLVKRTGEKVFLECVQDMDHENMFWYRQDPGLGLRLIYFSYDVKMKEKGDIPEGYSVSREKKERFSLILESASTNQTSMYLCASSFESRLSGGNTDTQYFGPGTRLTVL.

Only a few counts were recorded for this clone. The rearrangement joins TRBV24-1 to TRBJ2-5; no definite D call. V was cut by 4 bases and J by 0 bases, with 11 bases left in between. CDR1 KGHDR and CDR2 SFDVKD come from the germline V gene. The CDR3 has 15 residues. CDR3 amino acids: CATSESTEYQETQYF. For the CDR3, the DNA is TGTGCCACCAGTGAGTCCACAGAGTACCAAGAGACCCAGTACTTC.

This chain joins TRBV14 and TRBJ1-4; D may be TRBD1 (6 bases). V was pared by 0 bases and J by 8 bases, with 16 bases between. CDR1 and CDR2 (germline): SGHDN, FVKESK. The CDR3 totals 16 residues. The CDR3 loop reads CASSQDHSRGREKLFF. The CDR3 DNA follows: TGTGCCAGCAGCCAAGATCATTCCAGGGGTCGGGAAAAACTGTTTTTT.

V gene TRBV9 combines with J gene TRBJ1-2; D may be TRBD1 (5 bases). Germline assignment: CDR1 SGDLS and CDR2 YYNGEE. The CDR3 consists of 15 residues. Trimming shortened V by 0 bases and J by 7 bases, and 16 bases separated the two germline ends. The CDR3 nucleotides read TGTGCCAGCAGCGTAGGGGGTTCGGGGGACGGTGGCTACACCTTC. This codes for CASSVGGSGDGGYTF.

The rearrangement links TRBV10-3 to TRBJ1-4; D unresolved. The CDR3 has 15 residues. Germline CDR1 ENHRY, CDR2 SYGVKD. V shed 0 bases and J shed 1 base, with 6 bases lying between them. CDR3: CAISESPGTNEKLFF. The CDR3 DNA is TGTGCCATCAGTGAGTCCCCAGGAACTAATGAAAAACTGTTTTTT.

This sequence joins TRBV5-1 and TRBJ2-7; 8 nucleotides line up with TRBD2. CDR1 SGHRS and CDR2 YFSETQ come from the germline V gene. The CDR3 has 15 residues. V was clipped by 2 bases and J by 3 bases; unmatched bases: 7. In nucleotides, the CDR3 is TGCGCCAGCAGCTTCAACGGGGGGGGCGGCTACGAGCAGTACTTC. Its protein is CASSFNGGGGYEQYF. Looking up the rest from reference TRBV5-1 and TRBJ2-7 gives the full variable domain: KAGVTQTPRYLIKTRGQQVTLSCSPISGHRSVSWYQQTPGQGLQFLFEYFSETQRNKGNFPGRFSGRQFSNSRSEMNVSTLELGDSALYLCASSFNGGGGYEQYFGPGTRLTVT.

This chain links TRBV7-3 with TRBJ2-3, with TRBD2 identical over 9 bases. The germline V gene has CDR1 SGHTA and CDR2 FQGTGA. CDR3 size: 16 residues. The V and J ends lost 5 bases and 2 bases, in that order; junction bases with no gene match: 8. DNA for the CDR3: TGTGCCAGCAGCCGGGGTAGCGGGGGCACCACAGATACGCAGTATTTT. This gives the protein CASSRGSGGTTDTQYF.

The chain recombines TRBV27 with TRBJ2-7, with a weak D call TRBD1 (7 bases). CDR3 length equals 16 residues. Germline CDR1 is MNHEY and CDR2 is SMNVEV (reference sequence). Trimming cost V 0 bases and J 1 base, with 13 bases left between them. The CDR3 nucleotides are TGTGCCAGCAGTTTATCGAGTCAGGGGGGTTCCTACGAGCAGTACTTC. Its protein product is CASSLSSQGGSYEQYF.